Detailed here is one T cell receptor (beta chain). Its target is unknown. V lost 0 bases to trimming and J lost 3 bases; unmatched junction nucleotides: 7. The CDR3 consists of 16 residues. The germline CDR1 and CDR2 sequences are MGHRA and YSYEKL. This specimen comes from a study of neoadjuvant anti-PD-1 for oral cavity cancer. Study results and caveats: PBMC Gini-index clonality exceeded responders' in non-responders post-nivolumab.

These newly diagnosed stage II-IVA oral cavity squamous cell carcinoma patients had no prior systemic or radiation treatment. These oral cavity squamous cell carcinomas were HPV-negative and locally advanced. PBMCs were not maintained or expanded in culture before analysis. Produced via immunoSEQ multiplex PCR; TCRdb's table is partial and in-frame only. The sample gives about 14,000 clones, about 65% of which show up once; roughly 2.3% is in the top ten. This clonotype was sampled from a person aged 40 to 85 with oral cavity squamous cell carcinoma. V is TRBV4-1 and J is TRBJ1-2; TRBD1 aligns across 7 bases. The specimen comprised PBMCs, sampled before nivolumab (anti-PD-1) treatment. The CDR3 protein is CASSQDGQGGHYGYTF. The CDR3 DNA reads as TGCGCCAGCAGCCAAGACGGGCAGGGGGGGCACTATGGCTACACCTTC.